Listed here are 24 T cell receptor beta chains from one sample, sequenced in a study of blood T cell repertoires in COVID-19. The repertoire was sequenced with immunoSEQ multiplex PCR; TCRdb's copy has only in-frame clones and lacks some. This table holds 65,000 or so clones, over 80% found once. Source material: peripheral blood. These receptors all stem from a man in his thirties or forties with COVID-19, enrolled during active disease.

J is TRBJ2-4 and V is TRBV27, with TRBD1 matching 11 bases. V was pared by 8 bases and J by 1 base, with 28 bases of the junction left unmatched. The germline CDR1 and CDR2 sequences are MNHEY and SMNVEV (reference sequence). There are 23 residues in the CDR3. CDR3 in amino acids: CASPSTTLRTRDRGMWAKNIQYF. The CDR3 DNA follows: TGTGCCAGCCCTTCTACTACACTCAGAACCCGGGACAGGGGGATGTGGGCCAAAAACATTCAGTACTTC.

This clone was seen only once. This rearrangement joins TRBV5-1 to TRBJ1-4, with D perhaps matching TRBD1 (6 bases). CDR1 and CDR2 from the germline V gene are SGHRS and YFSETQ. There are 15 residues in the CDR3. The V gene lost 5 bases and the J gene lost 6 bases, with 17 bases spanning the gap. The CDR3 is CASSSRVGGDEKLFF. The CDR3 DNA reads as TGCGCCAGCAGTTCGAGGGTAGGGGGTGATGAAAAACTGTTTTTT.

In DNA, the CDR3 is TGCGCCAGCAGCGGTGGACAGGGATACGGCTACACCTTC. Its translation is CASSGGQGYGYTF. The chain joins TRBV10-2 to TRBJ1-2; 8 bases match TRBD1. Germline V gives CDR1 WSHSY, CDR2 SAAADI. The V gene end was trimmed by 6 bases and the J gene end by 8 bases; junction bases not matched to a gene: 8. There are 13 residues in the CDR3.

The gene calls are TRBV7-9 and TRBJ2-7, with TRBD1 as a possible D gene (6 bases). From germline, CDR1 is SEHNR and CDR2 FQNEAQ (reference sequence). The CDR3 is made up of 15 amino acids. V shed 3 bases and J shed 3 bases, with 15 bases lying between them. The DNA for the CDR3 is TGTGCCAGCAGCTTTTCCCCCAGGGGAGACTACGAGCAGTACTTC. This sequence encodes CASSFSPRGDYEQYF. Full variable domain (outside the CDR3, taken from reference TRBV7-9 and TRBJ2-7): DTGVSQNPRHKITKRGQNVTFRCDPISEHNRLYWYRQTLGQGPEFLTYFQNEAQLEKSRLLSDRFSAERPKGSFSTLEIQRTEQGDSAMYLCASSFSPRGDYEQYFGPGTRLTVT.

The chain employs TRBV4-1 and TRBJ1-5; possibly TRBD1 for D (5 bases). Trimming cost V 0 bases and J 7 bases, with 16 bases left between them. The CDR3 extends over 16 amino acids. The germline V gene has CDR1 MGHRA and CDR2 YSYEKL. The CDR3, as DNA: TGCGCCAGCAGCCAAGAGGCAGGGCCCTTACGACAGCCCCAGCATTTT. It codes for CASSQEAGPLRQPQHF.

This clone was seen once. This chain joins TRBV7-2 and TRBJ1-2, with D unclear. Looked up from germline, CDR1 is SGHTA and CDR2 is FQGNSA. V lost 1 base, J lost 6 bases, and 6 bases lay in between. CDR3 length: 12 amino acids. CDR3 residues: CASSLDSNGYTF. The CDR3 bases are TGTGCCAGCAGCTTAGACAGTAATGGCTACACCTTC.

The chain joins TRBV11-2 to TRBJ1-3; D is perhaps TRBD1 (6 bases). The CDR3 consists of 12 residues. CDR1 and CDR2 from the germline V gene are SGHAT and FQNNGV. Between the trimmed V and J ends, which lost 3 bases and 8 bases, there was a span of 8 bases. Written as DNA, the CDR3 is TGTGCCAGCAGCTTCAGGGGTTACACCATATATTTT. This gives the protein CASSFRGYTIYF.

There are a few counts of this clone. J is TRBJ2-7 and V is TRBV18, with 7 bases that match TRBD1. Germline V gives CDR1 KGHSH, CDR2 LQKENI. Trimming took 6 bases from V and 3 from J; bases not matched to a gene: 5. The CDR3 contains 13 residues. The CDR3 DNA reads as TGTGCCAGCTCGACAGGGACCAACTACGAGCAGTACTTC. Protein product: CASSTGTNYEQYF.

The chain links TRBV28 to TRBJ1-5, with a possible D match to TRBD1 (5 bases). Trimming took 3 bases from V and 2 from J, leaving 11 bases between them. The CDR3 consists of 15 residues. Germline assignment: CDR1 MDHEN and CDR2 SYDVKM. The CDR3 spells CASSFPGGGNQPQHF. CDR3 bases: TGTGCCAGCAGTTTTCCTGGGGGGGGCAATCAGCCCCAGCATTTT.

The V and J genes are TRBV30 and TRBJ1-5; tentative D call: TRBD1 (5 bases). CDR1 GTSNPN and CDR2 SVGIG come from the germline V gene (reference sequence). There are 17 residues in the CDR3. Trimming left V 2 bases short and J 1 base short, with 18 bases between. CDR3: CAWSYPGARQSNQPQHF. Here the CDR3 DNA reads TGTGCCTGGAGTTATCCCGGTGCAAGACAGAGCAATCAGCCCCAGCATTTT.

This chain uses TRBV5-6 with TRBJ1-1, with D unresolved. CDR1 SGHDT and CDR2 YYEEEE come from the germline V gene. Between the trimmed V and J ends, which lost 4 bases and 4 bases, there was a span of 11 bases. The CDR3 totals 13 residues. CDR3 loop: CASSPPGGTEAFF. The CDR3 region has the DNA TGTGCCAGCAGCCCCCCAGGAGGCACTGAAGCTTTCTTT.

The chain carries TRBV18 and TRBJ2-7; no reliable D call. Trimming shortened V by 4 bases and J by 5 bases, and 12 bases separated the two germline ends. Per the germline V gene, CDR1 is KGHSH and CDR2 is LQKENI. The CDR3 is 13 amino acids. The CDR3 DNA follows: TGTGCCAGCTCACAATCATCGGGTCACGAGCAGTACTTC. Its translation is CASSQSSGHEQYF.

The V gene is TRBV28, the J gene TRBJ2-7, with 14 bases identical to TRBD2. Trimming cost V 10 bases and J 2 bases; bases outside gene matches: 4. Germline-derived CDR1 and CDR2 are MDHEN and SYDVKM. The CDR3 runs 14 residues. The CDR3 nucleotides read TGTGCCACCCAGGGACTAGCGGGAGCCTACGAGCAGTACTTC. Protein sequence: CATQGLAGAYEQYF.

This clone came up once. This chain connects TRBV9 to TRBJ2-1, with D perhaps matching TRBD1 (6 bases). CDR1 is SGDLS, CDR2 YYNGEE, per germline. This CDR3 is 14 amino acids long. V lost 0 bases and J 4 bases, leaving 8 bases between the germline ends. CDR3 nucleotide sequence: TGTGCCAGCAGCGTAGGAACAGGGTACAATGAGCAGTTCTTC. This encodes CASSVGTGYNEQFF.

The J gene is TRBJ2-1, the V gene TRBV5-6; D remains ambiguous. CDR1 and CDR2 from the germline V gene are SGHDT and YYEEEE. The ends were cut back, 4 bases at V and 10 bases at J, with 9 bases in the middle. This CDR3 has 11 amino acids. The CDR3 loop is CASSVLREQFF. The CDR3 nucleotides read TGTGCCAGCAGCGTATTACGGGAGCAGTTCTTC.

The chain is built from TRBV4-2 and TRBJ2-4, with D possibly TRBD1 on 6 matching bases. The germline V and J ends were trimmed by 1 base and 9 bases, with 16 bases remaining between them. The CDR3 contains 15 residues. Looked up from germline, CDR1 is LGHNA and CDR2 is YNFKEQ. The CDR3 loop reads CASSQASLGQSIQYF. The CDR3, as DNA: TGTGCCAGCAGCCAAGCCAGTCTCGGACAGAGCATTCAGTACTTC.

The CDR3 is CATSRAGTGINEQFF. The CDR3 nucleotides are TGTGCCACCAGCAGAGCTGGGACAGGGATCAATGAGCAGTTCTTC. The chain joins TRBV15 to TRBJ2-1; 9 nucleotides match TRBD1. In germline, CDR1 is LNHNV, CDR2 YYDKDF (reference sequence). There are 15 residues in the CDR3. Germline trimming cut 1 base from V and 6 bases from J; bases unmatched to any gene: 4.

V and J are TRBV6-2 or TRBV6-3 and TRBJ1-1; 7 positions agree with TRBD1. There are 16 residues in the CDR3. CDR1 MNHEY and CDR2 SVGEGT come from the germline V gene. J gave up 3 bases and V 4 bases, and 11 bases lay outside the gene matches. The CDR3 sequence: CASSFGRQGRDTEAFF. DNA for the CDR3: TGTGCCAGCAGTTTTGGACGACAGGGAAGAGACACTGAAGCTTTCTTT.

V usage is TRBV23-1 and J usage is TRBJ1-4, with D maybe TRBD1 (6 bases). TRBV23-1 carries the ORF label, with uncertain function. Deletions cut 2 bases from V and 6 bases from J, with 13 bases between. The CDR3 contains 15 residues. DNA for the CDR3: TGCGCCAGCAGTCAAGGGACATCGGAACATGAAAAACTGTTTTTT. This translates into CASSQGTSEHEKLFF.

This clone has only a few counts. V usage is TRBV7-9 and J usage is TRBJ2-7; D not certain. Trimming shortened V by 0 bases and J by 5 bases, and 17 bases separated the two germline ends. From germline, CDR1 is SEHNR and CDR2 FQNEAQ (reference sequence). The CDR3 totals 16 residues. CDR3 DNA sequence: TGTGCCAGCAGCTTAGCGCTCACAGTAGGTCACCACGAGCAGTACTTC. Translated, it gives CASSLALTVGHHEQYF. Complete variable domain (other parts from reference TRBV7-9 and TRBJ2-7): DTGVSQNPRHKITKRGQNVTFRCDPISEHNRLYWYRQTLGQGPEFLTYFQNEAQLEKSRLLSDRFSAERPKGSFSTLEIQRTEQGDSAMYLCASSLALTVGHHEQYFGPGTRLTVT.

The chain recombines TRBV10-1 with TRBJ1-1; D not certain. V lost 0 bases, J lost 5 bases, and 7 bases lay in between. The CDR3 is 13 amino acids. The germline gives CDR1 WNHNN, CDR2 SYGVQD (reference sequence). The CDR3 DNA reads TGCGCCAGCAGTGAGTCGAGTGGTACTGAAGCTTTCTTT. Its translation is CASSESSGTEAFF.

The gene calls are TRBV19 and TRBJ2-5; tentatively, D is TRBD1 (5 bases). CDR3 length: 13 amino acids. Germline values: CDR1 LNHDA, CDR2 SQIVND (reference sequence). V was cut by 5 bases and J by 4 bases, with 11 bases left in between. The CDR3 bases are TGTGCCAGTAGTGTCATCGACAGAGAGACCCAGTACTTC. This encodes CASSVIDRETQYF.

V and J are TRBV6-5 and TRBJ1-2, with TRBD1 matching 7 bases. Germline V gene sequence: CDR1 MNHEY, CDR2 SVGAGI. The CDR3 totals 15 residues. V lost 0 bases to trimming and J lost 7 bases; unmatched junction nucleotides: 8. CDR3 bases: TGTGCCAGCAGTTACTCGGGGACAGCCCAAAGTGGCTACACCTTC. Residues: CASSYSGTAQSGYTF.

The rearrangement joins TRBV11-2 to TRBJ2-3; TRBD2 might be the D (6 bases). V was shortened by 2 bases and J by 0 bases, with 12 bases between the two germline ends. From germline, CDR1 is SGHAT and CDR2 FQNNGV. The CDR3 loop spans 16 amino acids. The CDR3 is CASSLPTLASTDTQYF. CDR3 sequence (DNA): TGTGCCAGCAGCTTACCCACGCTAGCGAGCACAGATACGCAGTATTTT.